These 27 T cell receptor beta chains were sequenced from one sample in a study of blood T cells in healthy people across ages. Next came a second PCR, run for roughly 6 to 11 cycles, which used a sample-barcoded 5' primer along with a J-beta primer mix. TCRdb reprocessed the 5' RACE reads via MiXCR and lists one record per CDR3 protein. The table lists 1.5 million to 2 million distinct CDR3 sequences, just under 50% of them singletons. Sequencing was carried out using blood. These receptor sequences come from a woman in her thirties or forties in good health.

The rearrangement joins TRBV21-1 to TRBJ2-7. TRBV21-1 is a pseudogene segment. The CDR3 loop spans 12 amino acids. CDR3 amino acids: CASSKVEGEQYF. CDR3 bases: TGTGCCAGCAGCAAAGTTGAAGGGGAGCAGTACTTC.

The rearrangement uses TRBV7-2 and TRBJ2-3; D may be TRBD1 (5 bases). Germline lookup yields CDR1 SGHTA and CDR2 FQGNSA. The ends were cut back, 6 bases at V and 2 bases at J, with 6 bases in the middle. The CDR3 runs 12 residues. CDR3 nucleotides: TGTGCCAGCAGGACAGACACAGATACGCAGTATTTT. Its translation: CASRTDTDTQYF.

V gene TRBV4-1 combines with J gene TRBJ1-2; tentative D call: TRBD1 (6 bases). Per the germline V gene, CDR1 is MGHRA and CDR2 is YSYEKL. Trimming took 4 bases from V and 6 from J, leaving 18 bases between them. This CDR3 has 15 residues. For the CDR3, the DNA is TGCGCCAGCAGCCTAGAAAAACAGGGCGTACATGGCTACACCTTC. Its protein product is CASSLEKQGVHGYTF.

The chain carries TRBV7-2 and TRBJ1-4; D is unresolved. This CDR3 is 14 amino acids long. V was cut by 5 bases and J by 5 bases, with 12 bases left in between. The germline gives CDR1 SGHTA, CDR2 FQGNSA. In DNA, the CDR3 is TGTGCCAGCAGCAATGGACGGGCAAATGAAAAACTGTTTTTT. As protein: CASSNGRANEKLFF. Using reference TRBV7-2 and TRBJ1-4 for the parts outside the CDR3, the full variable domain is GAGVSQSPSNKVTEKGKDVELRCDPISGHTALYWYRQSLGQGLEFLIYFQGNSAPDKSGLPSDRFSAERTGGSVSTLTIQRTQQEDSAVYLCASSNGRANEKLFFGSGTQLSVL.

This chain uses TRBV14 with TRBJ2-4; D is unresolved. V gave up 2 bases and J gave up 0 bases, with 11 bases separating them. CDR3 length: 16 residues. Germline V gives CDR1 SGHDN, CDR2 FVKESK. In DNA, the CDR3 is TGTGCCAGCAGCCAAAATGTCGGCTTAGCCAAAAACATTCAGTACTTC. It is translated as CASSQNVGLAKNIQYF.

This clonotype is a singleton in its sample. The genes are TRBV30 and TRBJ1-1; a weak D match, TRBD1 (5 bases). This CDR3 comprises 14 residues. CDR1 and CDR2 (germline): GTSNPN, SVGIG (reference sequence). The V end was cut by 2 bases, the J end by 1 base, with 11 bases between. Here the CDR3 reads CAWSPGGANTEAFF. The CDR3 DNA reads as TGTGCCTGGAGTCCCGGGGGTGCGAACACTGAAGCTTTCTTT. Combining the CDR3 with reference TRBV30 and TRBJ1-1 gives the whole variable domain SQTIHQWPATLVQPVGSPLSLECTVEGTSNPNLYWYRQAAGRGLQLLFYSVGIGQISSEVPQNLSASRPQDRQFILSSKKLLLSDSGFYLCAWSPGGANTEAFFGQGTRLTVV.

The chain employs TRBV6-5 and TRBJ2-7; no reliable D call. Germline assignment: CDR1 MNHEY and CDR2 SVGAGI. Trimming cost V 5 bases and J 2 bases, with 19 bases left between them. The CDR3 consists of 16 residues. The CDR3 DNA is TGTGCCAGCAGTCCCGACGAGACATCAGTACCCTACGAGCAGTACTTC. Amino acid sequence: CASSPDETSVPYEQYF.

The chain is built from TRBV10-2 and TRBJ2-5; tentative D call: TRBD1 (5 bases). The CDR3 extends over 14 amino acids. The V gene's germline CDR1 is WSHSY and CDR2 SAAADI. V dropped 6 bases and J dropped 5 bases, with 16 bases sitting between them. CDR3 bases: TGCGCCAGCAGAGAAGACAGATTCGGGGAGACCCAGTACTTC. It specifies CASREDRFGETQYF.

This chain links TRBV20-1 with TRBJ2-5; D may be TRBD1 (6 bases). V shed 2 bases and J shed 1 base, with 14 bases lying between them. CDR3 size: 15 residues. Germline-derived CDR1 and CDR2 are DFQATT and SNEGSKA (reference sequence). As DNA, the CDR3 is TGCAGTGCTAGACAATACAGGGATACCCAAGAGACCCAGTACTTC. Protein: CSARQYRDTQETQYF.

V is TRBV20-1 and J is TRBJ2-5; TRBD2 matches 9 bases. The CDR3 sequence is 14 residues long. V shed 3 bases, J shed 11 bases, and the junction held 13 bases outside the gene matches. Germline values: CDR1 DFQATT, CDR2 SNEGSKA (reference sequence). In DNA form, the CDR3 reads TGCAGTGCTAGGCTAGCGGGGATTAACAATGAGCAGTACTTC. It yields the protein CSARLAGINNEQYF.

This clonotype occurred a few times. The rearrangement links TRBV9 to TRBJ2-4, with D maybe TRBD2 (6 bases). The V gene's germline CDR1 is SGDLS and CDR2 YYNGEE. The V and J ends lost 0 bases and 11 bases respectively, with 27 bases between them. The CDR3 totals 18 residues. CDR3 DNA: TGTGCCAGCAGCGTAGGTGGAGGGACCGTCGCCGTTGGGGGTGTTCAGTACTTC. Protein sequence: CASSVGGGTVAVGGVQYF.

CDR3 in DNA: TGTGCCAGCAGCCAAGAACAGGGCGGGGGCTACACCTTC. Encoded protein: CASSQEQGGGYTF. The gene calls are TRBV3-1 and TRBJ1-2; possible D gene TRBD1, 6 bases. The germline V gene encodes CDR1 LGHDT and CDR2 YNNKEL (reference sequence). The V end lost 0 bases, the J end lost 8 bases, and 10 bases lay between the germline ends. CDR3 size: 13 residues.

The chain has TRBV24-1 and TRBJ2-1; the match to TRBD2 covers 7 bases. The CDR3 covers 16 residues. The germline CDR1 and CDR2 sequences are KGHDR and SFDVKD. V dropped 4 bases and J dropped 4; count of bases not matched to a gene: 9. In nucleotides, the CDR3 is TGTGCCACCAGTGACCCGAGCGGGGAGGTTTACAATGAGCAGTTCTTC. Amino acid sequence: CATSDPSGEVYNEQFF.

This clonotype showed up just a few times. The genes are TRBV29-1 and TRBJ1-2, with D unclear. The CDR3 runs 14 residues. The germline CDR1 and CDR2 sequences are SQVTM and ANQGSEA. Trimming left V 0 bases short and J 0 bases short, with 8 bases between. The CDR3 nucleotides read TGCAGCGTTGAAGATCCAGTAGCTAACTATGGCTACACCTTC. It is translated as CSVEDPVANYGYTF. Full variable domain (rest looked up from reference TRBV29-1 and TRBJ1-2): SAVISQKPSRDICQRGTSLTIQCQVDSQVTMMFWYRQQPGQSLTLIATANQGSEATYESGFVIDKFPISRPNLTFSTLTVSNMSPEDSSIYLCSVEDPVANYGYTFGSGTRLTVV.

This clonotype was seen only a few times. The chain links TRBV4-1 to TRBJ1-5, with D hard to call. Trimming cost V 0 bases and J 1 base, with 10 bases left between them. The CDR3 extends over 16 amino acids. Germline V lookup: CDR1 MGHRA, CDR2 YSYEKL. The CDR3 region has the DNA TGCGCCAGCAGCCAAGATCTCTTCCCAAGCAATCAGCCCCAGCATTTT. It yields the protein CASSQDLFPSNQPQHF.

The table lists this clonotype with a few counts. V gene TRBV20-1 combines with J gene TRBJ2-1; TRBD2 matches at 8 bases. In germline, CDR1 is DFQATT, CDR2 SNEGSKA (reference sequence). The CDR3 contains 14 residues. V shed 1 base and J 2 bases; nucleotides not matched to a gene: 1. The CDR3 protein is CSARGAGAYNEQFF. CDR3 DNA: TGCAGTGCTAGAGGAGCGGGGGCCTACAATGAGCAGTTCTTC.

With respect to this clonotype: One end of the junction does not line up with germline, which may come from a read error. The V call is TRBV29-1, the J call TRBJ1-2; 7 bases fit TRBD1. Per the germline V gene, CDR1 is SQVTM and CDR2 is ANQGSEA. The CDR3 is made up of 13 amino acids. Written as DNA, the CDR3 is TGCGGCGTCGCGGTTGAGGGGGCTTATGGCTACACCTTC. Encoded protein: CGVAVEGAYGYTF. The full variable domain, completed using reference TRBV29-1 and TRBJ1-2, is SAVISQKPSRDICQRGTSLTIQCQVDSQVTMMFWYRQQPGQSLTLIATANQGSEATYESGFVIDKFPISRPNLTFSTLTVSNMSPEDSSIYLCGVAVEGAYGYTFGSGTRLTVV.

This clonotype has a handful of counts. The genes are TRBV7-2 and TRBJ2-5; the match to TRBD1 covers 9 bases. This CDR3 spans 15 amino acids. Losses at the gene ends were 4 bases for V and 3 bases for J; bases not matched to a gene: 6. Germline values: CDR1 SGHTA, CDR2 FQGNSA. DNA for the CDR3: TGTGCCAGCAGCTCAGGACAGGGGTGGGAAGAGACCCAGTACTTC. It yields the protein CASSSGQGWEETQYF.

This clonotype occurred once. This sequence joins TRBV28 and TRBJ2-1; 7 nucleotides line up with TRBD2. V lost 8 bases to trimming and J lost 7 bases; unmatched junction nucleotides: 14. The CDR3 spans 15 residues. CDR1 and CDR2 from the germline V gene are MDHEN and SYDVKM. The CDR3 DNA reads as TGTGCCAGCGCCCTCAAACGTTGGGGGGGGAATGAGCAGTTCTTC. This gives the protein CASALKRWGGNEQFF.

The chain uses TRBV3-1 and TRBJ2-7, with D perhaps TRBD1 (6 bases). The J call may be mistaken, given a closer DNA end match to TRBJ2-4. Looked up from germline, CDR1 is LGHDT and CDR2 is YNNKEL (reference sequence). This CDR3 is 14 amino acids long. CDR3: CASSHTGNSDIQYF. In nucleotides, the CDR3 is TGTGCCAGCAGCCACACAGGGAATTCGGACATTCAGTACTTC.

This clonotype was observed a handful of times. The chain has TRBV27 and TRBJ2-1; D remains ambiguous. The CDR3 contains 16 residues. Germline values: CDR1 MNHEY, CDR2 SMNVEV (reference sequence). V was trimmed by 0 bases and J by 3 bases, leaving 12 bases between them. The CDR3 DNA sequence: TGTGCCAGCAGTTTATCGTATACTATCGACTACAATGAGCAGTTCTTC. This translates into CASSLSYTIDYNEQFF.

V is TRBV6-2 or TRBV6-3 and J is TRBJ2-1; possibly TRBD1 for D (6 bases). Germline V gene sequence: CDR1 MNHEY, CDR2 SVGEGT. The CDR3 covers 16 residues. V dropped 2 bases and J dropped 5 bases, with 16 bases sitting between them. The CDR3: CASSYDYEGQHNEQFF. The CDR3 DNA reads TGTGCCAGCAGTTACGACTATGAGGGACAACACAATGAGCAGTTCTTC.

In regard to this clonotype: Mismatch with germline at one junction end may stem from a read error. Here the CDR3 reads CASNQFPWETQYF. The CDR3 DNA is TGCGCCAGCAACCAATTCCCATGGGAGACCCAGTACTTC. V and J are TRBV4-1 and TRBJ2-5; D call uncertain. This CDR3 has 13 amino acids. CDR1 is MGHRA and CDR2 is YSYEKL in the germline V gene.

CDR3 region: CASSVPGIDTQYF. The CDR3 region has the DNA TGTGCCAGCAGTGTACCGGGAATAGATACGCAGTATTTT. V usage is TRBV2 and J usage is TRBJ2-3; tentative D call: TRBD2 (5 bases). This CDR3 is built from 13 residues. V was pared by 4 bases and J by 5 bases, with 10 bases between. Germline assignment: CDR1 SNHLY and CDR2 FYNNEI.

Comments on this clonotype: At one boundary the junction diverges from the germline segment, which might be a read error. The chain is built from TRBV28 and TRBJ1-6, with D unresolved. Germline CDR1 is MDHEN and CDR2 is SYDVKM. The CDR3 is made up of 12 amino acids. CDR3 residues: CAGSSYNSPLHF. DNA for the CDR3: TGCGCGGGGAGCTCCTATAATTCACCCCTCCACTTT.

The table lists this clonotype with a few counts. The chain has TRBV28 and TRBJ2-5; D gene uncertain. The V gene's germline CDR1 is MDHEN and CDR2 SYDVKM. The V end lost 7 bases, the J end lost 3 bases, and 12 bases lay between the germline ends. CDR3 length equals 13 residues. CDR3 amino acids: CASTPIVEETQYF. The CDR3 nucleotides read TGTGCCAGCACCCCCATTGTCGAAGAGACCCAGTACTTC.

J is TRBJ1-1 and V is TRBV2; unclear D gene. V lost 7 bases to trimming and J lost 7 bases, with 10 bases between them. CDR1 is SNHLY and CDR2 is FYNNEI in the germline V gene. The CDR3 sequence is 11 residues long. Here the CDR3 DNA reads TGTGCCAGCATTATCGGCAATGAAGCTTTCTTT. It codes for CASIIGNEAFF.